This T cell receptor (beta chain) was sequenced during a study of cytomegalovirus exposure and HLA in healthy donors. As for the study in general: Falling in the Caucasian-associated ancestry cluster were approximately 84% of approximately 410 genotyped donors. Study outcomes and limitations: The majority of TCR sequences were rare, yet some public TCRs appeared in many donors. In a later analysis, DRB1 alleles had the most associated TCRs; HLA-C alleles the fewest.

The PCR made use of 60 Vbeta and 13 Jbeta primers. The repertoire was sequenced with immunoSEQ multiplex PCR; TCRdb's copy has only in-frame clones and lacks some. The sample consists of about 140,000 clones, about 85% of them appearing once. Regarding this clone: The antigen remains undetermined.

It was healthy bone marrow donors who served as donors. The V gene's germline CDR1 is SGHVS and CDR2 FQNEAQ. This CDR3 contains 15 residues. Trimming removed 7 bases from V and 2 bases from J; junction bases left unmatched: 11. Sequenced sample: PBMCs. The TCR comes from a female donor in good health and CMV-seronegative. The chain recombines TRBV7-8 with TRBJ2-7, with 7 nucleotides matching TRBD2. CDR3: CASTALQAGPYEQYF. CDR3 DNA sequence: TGTGCCAGCACCGCACTCCAAGCGGGGCCCTACGAGCAGTACTTC. The full variable domain, with the rest looked up from reference TRBV7-8 and TRBJ2-7, is GAGVSQSPRYKVAKRGQDVALRCDPISGHVSLFWYQQALGQGPEFLTYFQNEAQLDKSGLPSDRFFAERPEGSVSTLKIQRTQQEDSAVYLCASTALQAGPYEQYFGPGTRLTVT.